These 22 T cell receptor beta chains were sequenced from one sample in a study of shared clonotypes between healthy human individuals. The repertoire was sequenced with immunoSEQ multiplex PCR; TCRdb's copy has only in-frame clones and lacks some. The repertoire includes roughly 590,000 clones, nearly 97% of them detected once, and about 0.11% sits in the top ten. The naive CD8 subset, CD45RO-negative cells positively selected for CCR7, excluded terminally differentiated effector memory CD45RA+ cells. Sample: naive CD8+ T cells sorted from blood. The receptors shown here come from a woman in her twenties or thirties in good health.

The CDR3 nucleotides read TGTGCCAGCAGCTTGGGGTGGGATCAGCCCCAGCATTTT. This translates into CASSLGWDQPQHF. V gene TRBV5-6 combines with J gene TRBJ1-5; the D is unclear. The germline CDR1 and CDR2 sequences are SGHDT and YYEEEE. V was trimmed by 0 bases and J by 5 bases, leaving 6 bases between them. The CDR3 consists of 13 residues.

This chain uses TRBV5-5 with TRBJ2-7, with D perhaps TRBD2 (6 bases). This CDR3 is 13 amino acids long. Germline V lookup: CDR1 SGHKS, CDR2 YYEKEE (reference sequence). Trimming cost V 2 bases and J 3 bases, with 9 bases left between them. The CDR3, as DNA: TGTGCCAGCAGCTTCCGGGAGAACTACGAGCAGTACTTC. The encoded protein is CASSFRENYEQYF.

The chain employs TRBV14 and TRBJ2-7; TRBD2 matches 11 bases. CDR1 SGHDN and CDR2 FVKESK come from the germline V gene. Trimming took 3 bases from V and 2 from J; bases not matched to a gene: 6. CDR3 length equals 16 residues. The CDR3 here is CASSHEGLAEPYEQYF. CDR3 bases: TGTGCCAGCAGCCACGAGGGACTAGCGGAACCCTACGAGCAGTACTTC.

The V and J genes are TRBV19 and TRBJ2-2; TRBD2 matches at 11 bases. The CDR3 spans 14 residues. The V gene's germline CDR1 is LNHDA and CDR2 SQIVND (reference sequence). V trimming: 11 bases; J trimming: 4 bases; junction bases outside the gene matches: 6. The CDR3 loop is CAATSGSFTGELFF. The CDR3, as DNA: TGTGCCGCTACTAGCGGGAGTTTCACCGGGGAGCTGTTTTTT.

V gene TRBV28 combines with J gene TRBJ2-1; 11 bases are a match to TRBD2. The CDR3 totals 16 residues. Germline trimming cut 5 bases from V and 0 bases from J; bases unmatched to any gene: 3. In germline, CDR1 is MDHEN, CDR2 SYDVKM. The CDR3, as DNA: TGTGCCAGCAGTGATCTAGCGGGAGGCTCCTACAATGAGCAGTTCTTC. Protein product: CASSDLAGGSYNEQFF.

The CDR3, as DNA: TGTGCCAGCAGCTTAATGAACGAGCAGTACTTC. It specifies CASSLMNEQYF. The chain has TRBV13 and TRBJ2-7; no firm D call. V dropped 2 bases and J dropped 5 bases, with 4 bases sitting between them. The CDR3 is 11 amino acids. Germline values: CDR1 PRHDT, CDR2 FYEKMQ (reference sequence).

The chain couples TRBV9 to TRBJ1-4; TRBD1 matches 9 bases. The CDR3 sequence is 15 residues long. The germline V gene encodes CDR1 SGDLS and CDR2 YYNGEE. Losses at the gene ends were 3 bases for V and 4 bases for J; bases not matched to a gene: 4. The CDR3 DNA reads TGTGCCAGCAGCGCGGACAGGGGTTATAATGAAAAACTGTTTTTT. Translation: CASSADRGYNEKLFF.

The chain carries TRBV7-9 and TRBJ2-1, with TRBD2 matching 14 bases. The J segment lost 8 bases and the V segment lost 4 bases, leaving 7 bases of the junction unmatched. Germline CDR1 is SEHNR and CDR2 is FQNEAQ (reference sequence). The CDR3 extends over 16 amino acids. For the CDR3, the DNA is TGTGCCAGCAGCTCGGGACTAGCGGGAGCTTGGGATGAGCAGTTCTTC. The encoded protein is CASSSGLAGAWDEQFF. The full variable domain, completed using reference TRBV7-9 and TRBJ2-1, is DTGVSQNPRHKITKRGQNVTFRCDPISEHNRLYWYRQTLGQGPEFLTYFQNEAQLEKSRLLSDRFSAERPKGSFSTLEIQRTEQGDSAMYLCASSSGLAGAWDEQFFGPGTRLTVL.

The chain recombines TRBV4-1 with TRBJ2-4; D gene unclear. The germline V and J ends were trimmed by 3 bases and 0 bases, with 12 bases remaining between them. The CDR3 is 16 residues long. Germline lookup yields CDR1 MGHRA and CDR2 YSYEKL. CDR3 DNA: TGCGCCAGCAGCCAGCAAGGGCTGATAGCCAAAAACATTCAGTACTTC. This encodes CASSQQGLIAKNIQYF.

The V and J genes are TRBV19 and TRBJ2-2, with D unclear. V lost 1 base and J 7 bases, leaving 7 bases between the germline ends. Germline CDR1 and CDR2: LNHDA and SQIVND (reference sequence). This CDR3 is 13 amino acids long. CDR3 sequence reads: CASSIVAGGELFF. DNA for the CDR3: TGTGCCAGTAGTATAGTAGCCGGCGGGGAGCTGTTTTTT.

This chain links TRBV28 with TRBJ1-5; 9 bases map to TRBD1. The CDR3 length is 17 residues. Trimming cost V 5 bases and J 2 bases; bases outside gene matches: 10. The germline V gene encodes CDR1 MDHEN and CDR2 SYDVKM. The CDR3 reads CASSPTLRTGGNQPQHF. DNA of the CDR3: TGTGCCAGCAGTCCTACCCTAAGGACAGGGGGCAATCAGCCCCAGCATTTT.

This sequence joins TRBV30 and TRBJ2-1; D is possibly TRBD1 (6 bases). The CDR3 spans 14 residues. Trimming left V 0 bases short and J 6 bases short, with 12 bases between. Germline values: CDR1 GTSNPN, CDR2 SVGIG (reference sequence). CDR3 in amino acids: CAWSVGDIFNEQFF. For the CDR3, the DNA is TGTGCCTGGAGTGTCGGGGACATATTCAATGAGCAGTTCTTC.

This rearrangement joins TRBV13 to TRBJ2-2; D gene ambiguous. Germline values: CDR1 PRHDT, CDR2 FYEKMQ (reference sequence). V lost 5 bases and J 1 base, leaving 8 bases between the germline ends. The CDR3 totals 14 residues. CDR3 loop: CASSQGRNTGELFF. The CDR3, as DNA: TGTGCCAGCAGCCAAGGACGGAACACCGGGGAGCTGTTTTTT.

The CDR3 region has the DNA TGTGCCAGCAGCGAGACCTTATTCTCGGCAGGGGGCGAGCAGTACTTC. Protein product: CASSETLFSAGGEQYF. The chain combines TRBV28 with TRBJ2-7; TRBD1 matches at 7 bases. The CDR3 length is 16 residues. The trim removed 6 bases at V and 6 bases at J, leaving 17 bases unmatched. Per germline, CDR1 MDHEN and CDR2 SYDVKM.

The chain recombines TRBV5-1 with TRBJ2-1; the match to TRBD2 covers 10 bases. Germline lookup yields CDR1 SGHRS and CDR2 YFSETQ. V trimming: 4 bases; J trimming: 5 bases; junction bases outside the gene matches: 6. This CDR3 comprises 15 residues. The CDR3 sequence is CASSPRLAGDNEQFF. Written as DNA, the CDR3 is TGCGCCAGCAGCCCGCGACTAGCGGGTGACAATGAGCAGTTCTTC.

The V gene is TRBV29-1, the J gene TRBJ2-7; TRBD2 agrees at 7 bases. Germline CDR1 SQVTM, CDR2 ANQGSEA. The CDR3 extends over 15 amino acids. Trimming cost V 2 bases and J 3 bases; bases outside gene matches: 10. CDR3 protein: CSVERASGDRYEQYF. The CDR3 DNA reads TGCAGCGTTGAAAGGGCTAGCGGAGACCGCTACGAGCAGTACTTC.

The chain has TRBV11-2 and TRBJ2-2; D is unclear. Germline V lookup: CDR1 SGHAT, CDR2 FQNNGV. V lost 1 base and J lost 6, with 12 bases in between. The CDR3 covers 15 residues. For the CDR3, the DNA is TGTGCCAGCAGCTTAGTAGAGCCCCCCTCCGGGGAGCTGTTTTTT. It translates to CASSLVEPPSGELFF.

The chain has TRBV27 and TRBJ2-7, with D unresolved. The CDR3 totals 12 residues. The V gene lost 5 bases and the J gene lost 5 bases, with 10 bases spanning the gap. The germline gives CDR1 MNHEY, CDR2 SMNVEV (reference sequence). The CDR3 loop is CASSLPGDEQYF. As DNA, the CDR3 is TGTGCCAGCAGTCTTCCTGGGGACGAGCAGTACTTC.

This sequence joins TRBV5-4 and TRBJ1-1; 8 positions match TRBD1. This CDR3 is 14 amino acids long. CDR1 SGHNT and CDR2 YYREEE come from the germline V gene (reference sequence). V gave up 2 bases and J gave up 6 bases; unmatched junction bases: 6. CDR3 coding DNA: TGTGCCAGCAGCTTAGACAGGGGAATCGCTGAAGCTTTCTTT. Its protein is CASSLDRGIAEAFF.

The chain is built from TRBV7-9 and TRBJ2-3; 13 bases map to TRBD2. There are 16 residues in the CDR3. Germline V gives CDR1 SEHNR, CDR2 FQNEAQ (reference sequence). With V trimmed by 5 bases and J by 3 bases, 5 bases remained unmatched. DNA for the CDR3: TGTGCCAGCAGCCCAGCGGGACTAGCGGGAACAGATACGCAGTATTTT. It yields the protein CASSPAGLAGTDTQYF.

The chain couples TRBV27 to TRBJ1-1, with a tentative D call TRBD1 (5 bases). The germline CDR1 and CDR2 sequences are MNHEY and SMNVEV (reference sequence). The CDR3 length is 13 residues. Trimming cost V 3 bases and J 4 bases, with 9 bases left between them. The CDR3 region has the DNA TGTGCCAGCAGTTTCTCAGGGAGCACTGAAGCTTTCTTT. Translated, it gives CASSFSGSTEAFF.

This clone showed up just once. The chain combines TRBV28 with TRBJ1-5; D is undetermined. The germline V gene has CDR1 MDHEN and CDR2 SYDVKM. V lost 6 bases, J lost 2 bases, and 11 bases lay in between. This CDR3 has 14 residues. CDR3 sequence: CASSQNWGNQPQHF. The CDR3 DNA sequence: TGTGCCAGCAGCCAAAATTGGGGCAATCAGCCCCAGCATTTT.